Shown below are 24 T cell receptor beta chains from a single sample sequenced in a study of blood T cell repertoires in COVID-19 (dated by TCRdb to about 2020). The library was produced with the immunoSEQ multiplex PCR assay. In its TCRdb copy, this immuneACCESS table keeps in-frame sequences only and misses some clones. Where compared with another copy, unresolved V genes explain less than half of these, and the others have no known cause. The sample table holds about 210,000 clones, of which approximately 90% were seen once. The ten largest clones represent approximately 1.2% of the sample. Sequencing used peripheral blood. These receptors all stem from a young man with acute or convalescent COVID-19.

V gene TRBV11-2 combines with J gene TRBJ2-7; D is possibly TRBD2 (6 bases). Per the germline V gene, CDR1 is SGHAT and CDR2 is FQNNGV. Trimming removed 1 base at V and 6 bases at J, with 19 bases between. This CDR3 comprises 16 residues. CDR3 residues: CASSLVRVAAASEQYF. CDR3 DNA: TGTGCCAGCAGCTTAGTTAGGGTAGCGGCCGCTTCCGAGCAGTACTTC.

The chain links TRBV19 to TRBJ2-1; TRBD2 is a possible D gene (6 bases). Trimming took 6 bases from V and 1 from J, leaving 13 bases between them. CDR3 length equals 15 residues. Germline CDR1 LNHDA, CDR2 SQIVND (reference sequence). The CDR3 loop reads CASSQSGRSYNEQFF. In nucleotides, the CDR3 is TGTGCCAGTAGCCAGAGCGGGCGTTCCTACAATGAGCAGTTCTTC.

In its sample, this clone was seen once. The chain combines TRBV5-1 with TRBJ2-1; D perhaps matches TRBD2 (5 bases). The V end was cut by 0 bases, the J end by 7 bases, with 23 bases between. The CDR3 extends over 18 amino acids. Germline CDR1 SGHRS, CDR2 YFSETQ. The CDR3 region is CASSLGLPSISLSNEQFF. The CDR3 nucleotides are TGCGCCAGCAGCTTGGGACTACCATCGATATCGTTGAGTAATGAGCAGTTCTTC.

This clone occurred once. V gene TRBV6-1 combines with J gene TRBJ1-1, with a tentative D call TRBD1 (6 bases). The CDR3 runs to 14 residues. Germline V gene lookup returns CDR1 MNHNS and CDR2 SASEGT. V dropped 2 bases and J dropped 2 bases, with 9 bases sitting between them. CDR3 nucleotide sequence: TGTGCCAGCAGTGAACAGGGGATCAACACTGAAGCTTTCTTT. Encoded protein: CASSEQGINTEAFF.

This clone has a single count. This chain connects TRBV6-1 to TRBJ1-4; 9 positions agree with TRBD1. Germline V lookup: CDR1 MNHNS, CDR2 SASEGT. This CDR3 contains 15 residues. The J segment lost 5 bases and the V segment lost 5 bases, leaving 6 bases of the junction unmatched. CDR3 nucleotide sequence: TGTGCCAGCAGTAGGCCAACAGGGGGCAATGAAAAACTGTTTTTT. Translating gives CASSRPTGGNEKLFF.

The genes are TRBV11-2 and TRBJ2-7; the match to TRBD2 covers 12 bases. The CDR3 contains 17 residues. CDR1 and CDR2 from the germline V gene are SGHAT and FQNNGV. The ends lost 4 bases at V and 3 bases at J; junction bases unmatched: 10. CDR3 sequence: CASSSPWTSGIRYEQYF. The CDR3, as DNA: TGTGCCAGCAGCTCCCCCTGGACTAGCGGGATTCGCTACGAGCAGTACTTC.

The chain employs TRBV3-1 (or the pseudogene TRBV3-2) and TRBJ2-1; 7 bases line up with TRBD1. Germline V gene lookup returns CDR1 LGHDT and CDR2 YNNKEL (reference sequence). The J segment lost 7 bases and the V segment lost 4 bases, leaving 10 bases of the junction unmatched. This CDR3 comprises 15 residues. The CDR3 here is CASSPTDRARNEQFF. The CDR3 DNA sequence: TGTGCCAGCAGCCCCACTGACAGGGCCCGGAATGAGCAGTTCTTC.

V is TRBV7-6 and J is TRBJ2-1, with D possibly being TRBD2 (5 bases). V was shortened by 4 bases and J by 4 bases, with 11 bases between the two germline ends. From germline, CDR1 is SGHVS and CDR2 FNYEAQ. CDR3 size: 14 residues. The CDR3 reads CASSSRTAYNEQFF. The CDR3 region has the DNA TGTGCCAGCAGCTCCCGGACTGCTTACAATGAGCAGTTCTTC. The full variable domain, its missing parts supplied by reference TRBV7-6 and TRBJ2-1, is GAGVSQSPRYKVTKRGQDVALRCDPISGHVSLYWYRQALGQGPEFLTYFNYEAQQDKSGLPNDRFSAERPEGSISTLTIQRTEQRDSAMYRCASSSRTAYNEQFFGPGTRLTVL.

J is TRBJ1-2 and V is TRBV11-2; 7 nucleotides match TRBD1. Germline V gene data show CDR1 as SGHAT and CDR2 as FQNNGV. CDR3 size: 14 residues. The ends lost 6 bases at V and 8 bases at J; junction bases unmatched: 12. The CDR3 bases are TGTGCCAGCAGAGCCGGGACAGATCTTCAGGGCTACACCTTC. It is translated as CASRAGTDLQGYTF. The whole variable domain, filled in from reference TRBV11-2 and TRBJ1-2, reads EAGVAQSPRYKIIEKRQSVAFWCNPISGHATLYWYQQILGQGPKLLIQFQNNGVVDDSQLPKDRFSAERLKGVDSTLKIQPAKLEDSAVYLCASRAGTDLQGYTFGSGTRLTVV.

The V call is TRBV5-1, the J call TRBJ2-7; possibly TRBD1 for D (7 bases). This CDR3 contains 13 residues. V lost 2 bases to trimming and J lost 5 bases, with 11 bases between them. Germline assignment: CDR1 SGHRS and CDR2 YFSETQ. The CDR3 here is CASSFQGGDEQYF. CDR3 DNA sequence: TGCGCCAGCAGCTTCCAGGGGGGCGACGAGCAGTACTTC.

The chain has TRBV10-1 and TRBJ1-1, with D maybe TRBD1 (6 bases). Germline V gene lookup returns CDR1 WNHNN and CDR2 SYGVQD (reference sequence). V was shortened by 8 bases and J by 0 bases, with 10 bases between the two germline ends. There are 13 residues in the CDR3. The CDR3 spells CASRQGMNTEAFF. Written as DNA, the CDR3 is TGCGCCAGCCGTCAGGGGATGAACACTGAAGCTTTCTTT.

The V and J genes are TRBV29-1 and TRBJ2-2; possible D gene TRBD2, 5 bases. CDR3 length equals 13 residues. CDR1 SQVTM and CDR2 ANQGSEA come from the germline V gene. V was cut by 8 bases and J by 1 base, with 11 bases left in between. CDR3 DNA: TGCAGCTCCAGGACTCTGAACACCGGGGAGCTGTTTTTT. Amino acid sequence: CSSRTLNTGELFF.

In regard to this clone: A read error may account for a junction end that differs from germline. V gene TRBV11-2 combines with J gene TRBJ2-3; TRBD2 is a possible D gene (7 bases). CDR3 length equals 16 residues. Looked up from germline, CDR1 is SGHAT and CDR2 is FQNNGV. The CDR3 nucleotides are TGTGCCAGCAGCTTCTCGTTCCGCGGGGGCACAGATACGCAGTGTTTT. It specifies CASSFSFRGGTDTQCF.

The CDR3 DNA reads as TGTGCCTGGAGTGTATCTGGGCCTGAAGCTTTCTTT. Translation gives CAWSVSGPEAFF. The chain links TRBV30 to TRBJ1-1; unclear D gene. Germline V gene data show CDR1 as GTSNPN and CDR2 as SVGIG (reference sequence). The V and J ends lost 0 bases and 6 bases respectively, with 8 bases between them. The CDR3 has 12 amino acids.

This clone was recorded many times. The J gene is TRBJ2-1, the V gene TRBV21-1; TRBD1 is the table's D call and was not checked against the DNA. TRBV21-1 is designated a pseudogene. This CDR3 region has 16 residues. The CDR3 reads CASSKGKGYPRNEQFF. CDR3 DNA: TGTGCCAGCAGCAAAGGGAAGGGGTACCCTCGGAATGAGCAGTTCTTC.

The rearrangement joins TRBV19 to TRBJ1-1; 7 bases match TRBD1. With V trimmed by 6 bases and J by 2 bases, 12 bases remained unmatched. Germline V gene data show CDR1 as LNHDA and CDR2 as SQIVND (reference sequence). This CDR3 spans 16 amino acids. CDR3 loop: CASRGGGGSRNTEAFF. CDR3 in DNA: TGTGCCAGTAGAGGGGGCGGTGGCAGTCGTAACACTGAAGCTTTCTTT.

The gene calls are TRBV6-5 and TRBJ2-7; no reliable D call. The V end was cut by 6 bases, the J end by 1 base, with 10 bases between. The CDR3 sequence is 13 residues long. CDR1 is MNHEY, CDR2 SVGAGI, per germline. The CDR3 region has the DNA TGTGCCAGCAGCCCCCCAGCGTCCTACGAGCAGTACTTC. Amino acid sequence: CASSPPASYEQYF.

The chain carries TRBV28 and TRBJ1-5, with D possibly TRBD1 on 6 matching bases. CDR1 and CDR2 from the germline V gene are MDHEN and SYDVKM. Trimming shortened V by 6 bases and J by 3 bases, and 18 bases separated the two germline ends. The CDR3 extends over 16 amino acids. CDR3 amino acids: CASRPQLRGANQPQHF. The CDR3 DNA follows: TGTGCCAGCAGGCCCCAGCTACGGGGGGCCAATCAGCCCCAGCATTTT.

The chain joins TRBV15 to TRBJ2-2; a weak D match, TRBD2 (5 bases). There are 13 residues in the CDR3. The germline V gene encodes CDR1 LNHNV and CDR2 YYDKDF (reference sequence). The V gene lost 1 base and the J gene lost 7 bases, with 7 bases spanning the gap. DNA of the CDR3: TGTGCCACCAGCAGAGGTGCGGGCGGGGAGCTGTTTTTT. This codes for CATSRGAGGELFF.

V is TRBV2 and J is TRBJ1-5; 8 nucleotides agree with TRBD1. CDR3 length: 15 amino acids. Looked up from germline, CDR1 is SNHLY and CDR2 is FYNNEI. The J segment lost 3 bases and the V segment lost 6 bases, leaving 7 bases of the junction unmatched. The CDR3 sequence is CASREDRVPNQPQHF. Written as DNA, the CDR3 is TGTGCCAGCAGAGAGGACAGGGTGCCCAATCAGCCCCAGCATTTT. The full variable domain, completed using reference TRBV2 and TRBJ1-5, is EPEVTQTPSHQVTQMGQEVILRCVPISNHLYFYWYRQILGQKVEFLVSFYNNEISEKSEIFDDQFSVERPDGSNFTLKIRSTKLEDSAMYFCASREDRVPNQPQHFGDGTRLSIL.

The gene calls are TRBV5-4 and TRBJ2-7; TRBD2 matches 7 bases. The CDR3 has 16 residues. Germline V lookup: CDR1 SGHNT, CDR2 YYREEE (reference sequence). After removal of 0 bases from V and 0 bases from J, the junction contained 6 bases not matched to a gene. The CDR3 DNA sequence: TGTGCCAGCAGCTTGGCCGGGGGGACCCTCTCCTACGAGCAGTACTTC. As protein: CASSLAGGTLSYEQYF.

This rearrangement joins TRBV5-5 to TRBJ2-4, with a possible D match to TRBD1 (6 bases). The CDR3 is made up of 16 amino acids. The ends were cut back, 6 bases at V and 6 bases at J, with 22 bases in the middle. CDR1 and CDR2 from the germline V gene are SGHKS and YYEKEE (reference sequence). The CDR3 reads CASTLSGGASGNIQYF. For the CDR3, the DNA is TGTGCCAGCACCCTGAGTGGGGGCGCGAGTGGAAACATTCAGTACTTC.

Only one count was recorded for this clone. The chain carries TRBV5-1 and TRBJ2-1; a possible D gene is TRBD1 (6 bases). The germline V and J ends were trimmed by 4 bases and 2 bases, with 10 bases remaining between them. From germline, CDR1 is SGHRS and CDR2 YFSETQ. The CDR3 sequence is 14 residues long. The CDR3 coding sequence is TGCGCCAGCAGCGCGGACAGAACCTACAATGAGCAGTTCTTC. As protein: CASSADRTYNEQFF.

This chain connects TRBV2 to TRBJ1-5; D is uncertain. The CDR3 is 19 amino acids. From germline, CDR1 is SNHLY and CDR2 FYNNEI. The ends were cut back, 7 bases at V and 1 base at J, with 26 bases in the middle. CDR3 protein: CASTNPPRGSLESNQPQHF. The CDR3 DNA sequence: TGTGCCAGCACCAATCCCCCGAGAGGAAGCCTAGAAAGCAATCAGCCCCAGCATTTT.